The 29 T cell receptor beta chains given below trace back to one sample, sequenced in a study of shared clonotypes between healthy human individuals. It was CD45RO-negative cells, positively selected for CCR7, that made up naive CD8 cells, with terminally differentiated effector memory CD45RA+ cells excluded. Only in-frame clones appear in the TCRdb table, and some are missing; sequencing was by immunoSEQ multiplex PCR. Of approximately 1.9 million clones in the sample, just under 95% were seen once. The sample was naive CD8+ T cells from PBMCs. Receptor source: a man younger than 35 in good health. Some clones in this sample may be carry-over from other donors' samples.

This clone was observed once. The CDR3 nucleotides are TGTGCCAGCAGTCTGGGACAGGGTGAAAAACTGTTTTTT. This codes for CASSLGQGEKLFF. The chain couples TRBV27 to TRBJ1-4; 9 bases match TRBD1. Germline V gene lookup returns CDR1 MNHEY and CDR2 SMNVEV (reference sequence). With V trimmed by 5 bases and J by 7 bases, 2 bases remained unmatched. This CDR3 is 13 amino acids long.

The chain has TRBV4-1 and TRBJ2-7; perhaps TRBD2 as D (5 bases). The CDR3 has 13 residues. V was trimmed by 4 bases and J by 6 bases, leaving 13 bases between them. Germline loops: CDR1 MGHRA, CDR2 YSYEKL. The DNA of the CDR3 is TGCGCCAGCAGCCGGCCGGGGTTCCCCGAGCAGTACTTC. It specifies CASSRPGFPEQYF.

This chain links TRBV28 with TRBJ2-7, with 8 nucleotides matching TRBD1. The CDR3 spans 14 residues. Trimming at V came to 6 bases and at J to 4 bases, leaving 8 bases not matched to a gene. Germline assignment: CDR1 MDHEN and CDR2 SYDVKM. The CDR3 bases are TGTGCCAGCAGAGGACAGGGATGGTTTTACGAGCAGTACTTC. Residues: CASRGQGWFYEQYF.

V usage is TRBV9 and J usage is TRBJ2-3, with 9 nucleotides matching TRBD2. Germline values: CDR1 SGDLS, CDR2 YYNGEE. The V and J ends lost 4 bases and 0 bases, in that order; junction bases with no gene match: 9. The CDR3 has 17 amino acids. The CDR3 loop reads CASSRGRLAESTDTQYF. DNA for the CDR3: TGTGCCAGCAGCCGAGGTAGACTAGCGGAGAGCACAGATACGCAGTATTTT.

The J gene is TRBJ2-1, the V gene TRBV5-1, with 7 bases lining up with TRBD2. Germline V gene sequence: CDR1 SGHRS, CDR2 YFSETQ. The V gene end was trimmed by 0 bases and the J gene end by 3 bases; junction bases not matched to a gene: 9. The CDR3 is 17 residues long. The CDR3 nucleotides are TGCGCCAGCAGCTTGGGTGGGCGGGAGCGTGACTACAATGAGCAGTTCTTC. The encoded protein is CASSLGGRERDYNEQFF.

The genes are TRBV5-6 and TRBJ1-2; 7 bases are shared with TRBD1. This CDR3 is 15 amino acids long. Trimming cost V 0 bases and J 5 bases; bases outside gene matches: 7. CDR1 and CDR2 from the germline V gene are SGHDT and YYEEEE. CDR3 residues: CASSLESRGLYGYTF. The DNA of the CDR3 is TGTGCCAGCAGCTTGGAATCGAGGGGGCTGTATGGCTACACCTTC.

This chain uses TRBV29-1 with TRBJ2-1; 9 bases agree with TRBD2. The CDR3 is 14 amino acids. Germline lookup yields CDR1 SQVTM and CDR2 ANQGSEA. With 3 bases clipped from V and 3 bases from J, the junction kept 3 bases outside the gene matches. CDR3 in amino acids: CSVDPAGGYNEQFF. The CDR3, as DNA: TGCAGCGTTGACCCAGCGGGAGGCTACAATGAGCAGTTCTTC.

The chain employs TRBV4-2 and TRBJ2-1; D may be TRBD2 (6 bases). CDR1 and CDR2 from the germline V gene are LGHNA and YNFKEQ. The V end lost 4 bases, the J end lost 3 bases, and 19 bases lay between the germline ends. The CDR3 has 17 residues. The CDR3 loop is CASSPTGEYRFYNEQFF. In nucleotides, the CDR3 is TGTGCCAGCAGCCCGACGGGGGAGTACCGGTTCTACAATGAGCAGTTCTTC.

The DNA of the CDR3 is TGTGCCAGCAGCTCAGATTTTGCAACTAATGAAAAACTGTTTTTT. Amino acids: CASSSDFATNEKLFF. The V call is TRBV7-9, the J call TRBJ1-4; D remains ambiguous. V gave up 4 bases and J gave up 0 bases, with 9 bases separating them. Germline CDR1 SEHNR, CDR2 FQNEAQ (reference sequence). The CDR3 length is 15 residues. Complete variable domain (other parts from reference TRBV7-9 and TRBJ1-4): DTGVSQNPRHKITKRGQNVTFRCDPISEHNRLYWYRQTLGQGPEFLTYFQNEAQLEKSRLLSDRFSAERPKGSFSTLEIQRTEQGDSAMYLCASSSDFATNEKLFFGSGTQLSVL.

This chain connects TRBV10-2 to TRBJ2-1, with 14 bases aligning to TRBD2. Losses at the gene ends were 4 bases for V and 9 bases for J; bases not matched to a gene: 5. Germline CDR1 reads WSHSY; CDR2 reads SAAADI. CDR3 length: 15 residues. For the CDR3, the DNA is TGCGCCAGCAGTGTGGGACTAGCGGGAGCGGGTGAGCAGTTCTTC. This gives the protein CASSVGLAGAGEQFF.

This chain links TRBV27 with TRBJ2-1; 7 nucleotides match TRBD2. The germline V gene encodes CDR1 MNHEY and CDR2 SMNVEV (reference sequence). V shed 5 bases, J shed 8 bases, and the junction held 12 bases outside the gene matches. The CDR3 loop spans 15 amino acids. The CDR3 here is CASSVTSESGDEQFF. In DNA, the CDR3 is TGTGCCAGCAGTGTTACTAGCGAGTCGGGGGATGAGCAGTTCTTC.

The chain employs TRBV28 and TRBJ2-1; unclear D gene. This CDR3 spans 13 amino acids. CDR1 and CDR2 (germline): MDHEN, SYDVKM. The V end was cut by 2 bases, the J end by 5 bases, with 7 bases between. CDR3 in DNA: TGTGCCAGCAGTTTACCGACTGACAATGAGCAGTTCTTC. It specifies CASSLPTDNEQFF.

The chain uses TRBV21-1 and TRBJ2-7; the table calls TRBD1, which could not be checked here. TRBV21-1 counts as a pseudogene. The CDR3 spans 17 residues. CDR3 DNA sequence: TGTGCCAGCAGCAAAGATTATGGGGGCCCCAGGGACTACGAGCAGTACTTC. It is translated as CASSKDYGGPRDYEQYF.

The J gene is TRBJ2-2, the V gene TRBV7-6; possible D gene TRBD2, 5 bases. V was pared by 1 base and J by 4 bases, with 16 bases between. The CDR3 consists of 17 residues. The germline CDR1 and CDR2 sequences are SGHVS and FNYEAQ. The CDR3 DNA reads TGTGCCAGCAGCTTAGATCCAATCGGGGTGCCCACCGGGGAGCTGTTTTTT. Protein sequence: CASSLDPIGVPTGELFF.

J is TRBJ1-2 and V is TRBV11-2; 9 positions agree with TRBD1. With V trimmed by 4 bases and J by 5 bases, 2 bases remained unmatched. The CDR3 extends over 13 amino acids. The V gene's germline CDR1 is SGHAT and CDR2 FQNNGV. The CDR3 reads CASSSGQGYGYTF. CDR3 nucleotides: TGTGCCAGCAGCTCGGGACAGGGTTATGGCTACACCTTC.

The genes are TRBV28 and TRBJ2-1; the D is unclear. V gave up 6 bases and J gave up 6 bases, with 6 bases separating them. Germline V lookup: CDR1 MDHEN, CDR2 SYDVKM. The CDR3 has 11 amino acids. The CDR3 DNA reads as TGTGCCAGCAGGTACACCAATGAGCAGTTCTTC. Translation gives CASRYTNEQFF. Complete variable domain (other parts from reference TRBV28 and TRBJ2-1): DVKVTQSSRYLVKRTGEKVFLECVQDMDHENMFWYRQDPGLGLRLIYFSYDVKMKEKGDIPEGYSVSREKKERFSLILESASTNQTSMYLCASRYTNEQFFGPGTRLTVL.

The chain joins TRBV15 to TRBJ2-2; tentatively, D is TRBD2 (5 bases). CDR3 length: 16 residues. Per the germline V gene, CDR1 is LNHNV and CDR2 is YYDKDF (reference sequence). V was trimmed by 3 bases and J by 1 base, leaving 12 bases between them. CDR3 nucleotide sequence: TGTGCCACCAGCAGGGCCGTTCGGGAGAACACCGGGGAGCTGTTTTTT. The encoded protein is CATSRAVRENTGELFF.

As regards this clone: This is likely a read error, given that the CDR3 carries no conserved phenylalanine or tryptophan at its end. The DNA is omitted, as the CDR3 cannot be located on it reliably, and the CDR3 follows TCRdb's listing. The J gene is TRBJ2-7, the V gene TRBV5-1; the tabulated D call, TRBD2, remains unverified against the DNA. Germline CDR1 and CDR2: SGHRS and YFSETQ. The CDR3 is 15 amino acids long, termini counted. CDR3 protein: CASSLAGGRIERLAL.

This clone was observed a single time. The chain combines TRBV13 with TRBJ2-3; 8 positions match TRBD2. The CDR3 extends over 17 amino acids. Germline V gene sequence: CDR1 PRHDT, CDR2 FYEKMQ (reference sequence). V lost 2 bases and J lost 2; bases outside the gene matches: 9. The CDR3 bases are TGTGCCAGCAGCTTACAAGGTAGCGGGAAACTCACAGATACGCAGTATTTT. It encodes CASSLQGSGKLTDTQYF.

This rearrangement joins TRBV2 to TRBJ2-7; D might be TRBD1 (5 bases). V dropped 8 bases and J dropped 6 bases, with 17 bases sitting between them. The length of the CDR3 is 13 residues. The germline CDR1 and CDR2 sequences are SNHLY and FYNNEI. The CDR3 region is CASVSGRTPEQYF. CDR3 nucleotide sequence: TGTGCCAGCGTTTCCGGGCGGACACCCGAGCAGTACTTC.

The J gene is TRBJ1-5, the V gene TRBV6-6, with D possibly matching TRBD1 (6 bases). There are 14 residues in the CDR3. V was clipped by 6 bases and J by 2 bases, with 11 bases between them. Germline values: CDR1 MNHNY, CDR2 SVGAGI (reference sequence). CDR3 in DNA: TGTGCCAGCAGGGCAGGGGAGGGCAATCAGCCCCAGCATTTT. Translating gives CASRAGEGNQPQHF.

The CDR3 loop is CASSTSRVSGNTIYF. Written as DNA, the CDR3 is TGTGCCAGCAGCACGAGCAGGGTTTCTGGAAACACCATATATTTT. The chain uses TRBV7-9 and TRBJ1-3; D is perhaps TRBD1 (5 bases). The CDR3 is 15 residues long. The germline V gene has CDR1 SEHNR and CDR2 FQNEAQ (reference sequence). The ends were cut back, 5 bases at V and 1 base at J, with 12 bases in the middle. Combining the CDR3 with reference TRBV7-9 and TRBJ1-3 gives the whole variable domain DTGVSQNPRHKITKRGQNVTFRCDPISEHNRLYWYRQTLGQGPEFLTYFQNEAQLEKSRLLSDRFSAERPKGSFSTLEIQRTEQGDSAMYLCASSTSRVSGNTIYFGEGSWLTVV.

The chain combines TRBV7-9 with TRBJ2-3; D is unclear. The germline V gene has CDR1 SEHNR and CDR2 FQNEAQ (reference sequence). V was clipped by 5 bases and J by 2 bases, with 20 bases between them. This CDR3 has 17 residues. The CDR3 here is CASSRFPPLTHTDTQYF. For the CDR3, the DNA is TGTGCCAGCAGCCGTTTCCCCCCGTTAACCCACACAGATACGCAGTATTTT.

The rearrangement links TRBV9 to TRBJ2-1; D not certain. V lost 2 bases, J lost 4 bases, and 16 bases lay in between. This CDR3 region has 16 residues. Germline V gene sequence: CDR1 SGDLS, CDR2 YYNGEE. The DNA for the CDR3 is TGTGCCAGCAGCGTCCGGTCTAGAGGCCTGTACAATGAGCAGTTCTTC. The encoded protein is CASSVRSRGLYNEQFF.

V and J are TRBV30 and TRBJ1-2, with D uncertain. Germline CDR1 GTSNPN, CDR2 SVGIG (reference sequence). The CDR3 is 14 residues long. With 0 bases removed from V and 4 bases from J, the gap between germline ends came to 12 bases. The CDR3 DNA sequence: TGTGCCTGGAGTGTACTCCCCCGCGCCTATGGCTACACCTTC. Translated: CAWSVLPRAYGYTF. Using reference TRBV30 and TRBJ1-2 for the parts outside the CDR3, the full variable domain is SQTIHQWPATLVQPVGSPLSLECTVEGTSNPNLYWYRQAAGRGLQLLFYSVGIGQISSEVPQNLSASRPQDRQFILSSKKLLLSDSGFYLCAWSVLPRAYGYTFGSGTRLTVV.

This clone was observed once. The CDR3 sequence: CASKESSYNEQFF. In DNA form, the CDR3 reads TGTGCCAGCAAGGAGTCCTCCTACAATGAGCAGTTCTTC. The chain links TRBV27 to TRBJ2-1, with no clear D. The CDR3 consists of 13 residues. Germline CDR1 MNHEY, CDR2 SMNVEV (reference sequence). V dropped 7 bases and J dropped 0 bases, with 7 bases sitting between them.

The chain carries TRBV30 and TRBJ1-6, with D perhaps matching TRBD1 (6 bases). Germline CDR1 reads GTSNPN; CDR2 reads SVGIG (reference sequence). The CDR3 contains 14 residues. Trimming left V 2 bases short and J 7 bases short, with 12 bases between. Here the CDR3 DNA reads TGTGCCTGGAGTACCAGGGACATAAATTCACCCCTCCACTTT. It encodes CAWSTRDINSPLHF.

The chain carries TRBV4-1 and TRBJ2-3; TRBD2 might be the D (5 bases). V was clipped by 3 bases and J by 3 bases, with 10 bases between them. Germline V CDR1 and CDR2: MGHRA, YSYEKL. The CDR3 covers 14 residues. CDR3 sequence: CASSQGLATDTQYF. The CDR3 coding sequence is TGCGCCAGCAGCCAGGGCCTAGCAACAGATACGCAGTATTTT.

This chain uses TRBV11-2 with TRBJ2-4; maybe TRBD1 (6 bases). The CDR3 has 18 residues. The germline CDR1 and CDR2 sequences are SGHAT and FQNNGV. Trimming removed 5 bases at V and 0 bases at J, with 20 bases between. The CDR3 sequence is CASSPRQASNLAKNIQYF. The CDR3 nucleotides read TGTGCCAGCAGCCCGCGACAGGCCTCTAACCTAGCCAAAAACATTCAGTACTTC.